Sequencing of this T cell receptor beta chain was carried out in a study of T cell repertoires in cytomegalovirus infection. Study-wide context: CMV epitopes in the study were HLA-C-restricted (recently identified) and HLA-B-restricted (well studied).

TCRdb re-called the reads through MiXCR, storing one row per CDR3 protein. The repertoire consists of 300,000 to 400,000 distinct CDR3 sequences, with almost 30% occurring once and the leading ten covering around 20%. Study findings and constraints: CMV-specific HLA-C-restricted TCR beta clonotypes dominated the ex vivo response. Accumulated public TCR beta family frequency recognized individuals carrying CMV together with the relevant HLA.

The length of the CDR3 is 17 residues. V gave up 4 bases and J gave up 2 bases, with 17 bases separating them. Looked up from germline, CDR1 is SGHVS and CDR2 is FNYEAQ. On this clonotype itself: Its antigen remains unidentified.

The TCR originated in a human donor in good health (CMV status not recorded). Some clones in this sample may be carry-over from other donors' samples. This specimen consisted of cultured PBMCs, obtained from culture after CMV antigen stimulation. The V call is TRBV7-6, the J call TRBJ2-2, with TRBD1 as a possible D gene (6 bases). The CDR3 DNA reads TGTGCCAGCAGCTGGCCTACGGGACAAGCAAACACCGGGGAGCTGTTTTTT. The encoded protein is CASSWPTGQANTGELFF.